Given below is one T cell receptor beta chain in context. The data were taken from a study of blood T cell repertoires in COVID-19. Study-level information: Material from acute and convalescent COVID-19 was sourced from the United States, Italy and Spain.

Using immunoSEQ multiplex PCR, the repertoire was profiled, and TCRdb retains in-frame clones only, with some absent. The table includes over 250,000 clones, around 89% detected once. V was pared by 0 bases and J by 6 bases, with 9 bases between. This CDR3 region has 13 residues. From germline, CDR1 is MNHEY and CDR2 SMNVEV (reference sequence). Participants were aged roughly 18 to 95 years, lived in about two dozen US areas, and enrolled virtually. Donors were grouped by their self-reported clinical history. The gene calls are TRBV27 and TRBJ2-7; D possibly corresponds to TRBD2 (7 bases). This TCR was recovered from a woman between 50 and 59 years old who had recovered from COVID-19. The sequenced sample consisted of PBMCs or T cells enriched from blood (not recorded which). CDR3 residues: CASSLSGGLEQYF. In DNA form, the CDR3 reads TGTGCCAGCAGTTTATCGGGGGGGCTCGAGCAGTACTTC.